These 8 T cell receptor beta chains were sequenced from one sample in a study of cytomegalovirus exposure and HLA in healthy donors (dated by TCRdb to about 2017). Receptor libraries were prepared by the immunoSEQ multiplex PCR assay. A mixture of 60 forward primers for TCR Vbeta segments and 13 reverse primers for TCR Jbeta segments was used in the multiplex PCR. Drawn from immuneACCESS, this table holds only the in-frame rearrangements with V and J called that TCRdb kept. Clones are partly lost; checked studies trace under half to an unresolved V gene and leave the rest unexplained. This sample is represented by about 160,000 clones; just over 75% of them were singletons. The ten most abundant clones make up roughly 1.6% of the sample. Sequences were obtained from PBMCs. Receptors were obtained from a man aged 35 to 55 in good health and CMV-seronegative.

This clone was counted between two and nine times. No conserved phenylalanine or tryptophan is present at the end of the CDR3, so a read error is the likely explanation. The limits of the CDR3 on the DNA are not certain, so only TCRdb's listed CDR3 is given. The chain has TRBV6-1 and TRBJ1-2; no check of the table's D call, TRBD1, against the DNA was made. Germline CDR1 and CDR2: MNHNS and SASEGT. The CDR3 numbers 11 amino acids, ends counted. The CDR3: CASSEKLAQPV.

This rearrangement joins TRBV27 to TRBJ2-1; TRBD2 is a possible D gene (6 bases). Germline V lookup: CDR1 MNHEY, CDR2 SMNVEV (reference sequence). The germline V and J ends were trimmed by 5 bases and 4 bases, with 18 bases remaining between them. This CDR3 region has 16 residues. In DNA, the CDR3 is TGTGCCAGCAGTCCCGGACTACTCGCGTCATACAATGAGCAGTTCTTC. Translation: CASSPGLLASYNEQFF.

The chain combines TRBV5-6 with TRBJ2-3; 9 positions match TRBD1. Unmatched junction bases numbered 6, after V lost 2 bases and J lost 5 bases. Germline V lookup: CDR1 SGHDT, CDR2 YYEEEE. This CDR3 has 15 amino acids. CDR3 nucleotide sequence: TGTGCCAGCAGCTTCCAGGACAGGGGAGGAGATACGCAGTATTTT. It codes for CASSFQDRGGDTQYF.

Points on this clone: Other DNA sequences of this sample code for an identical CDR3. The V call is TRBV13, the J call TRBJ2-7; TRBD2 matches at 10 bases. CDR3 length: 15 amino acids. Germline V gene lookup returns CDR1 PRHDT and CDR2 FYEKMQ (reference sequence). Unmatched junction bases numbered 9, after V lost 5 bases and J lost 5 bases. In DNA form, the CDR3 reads TGTGCCAGCAGCCCCACGCTAGCGGGAGACCACGAGCAGTACTTC. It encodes CASSPTLAGDHEQYF.

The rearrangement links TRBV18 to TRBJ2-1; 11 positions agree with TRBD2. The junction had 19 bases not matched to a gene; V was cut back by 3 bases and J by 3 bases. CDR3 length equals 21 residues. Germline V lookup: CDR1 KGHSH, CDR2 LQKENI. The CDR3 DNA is TGTGCCAGCTCACCTAGTCCCGGGACAGGGACGACTAGCGGGGACTACAATGAGCAGTTCTTC. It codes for CASSPSPGTGTTSGDYNEQFF.

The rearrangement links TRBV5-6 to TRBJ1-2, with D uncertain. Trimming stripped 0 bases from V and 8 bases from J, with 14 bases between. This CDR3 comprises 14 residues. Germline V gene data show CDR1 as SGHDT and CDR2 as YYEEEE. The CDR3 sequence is CASSLGTATLGYTF. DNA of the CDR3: TGTGCCAGCAGCTTGGGCACAGCTACCTTAGGCTACACCTTC.

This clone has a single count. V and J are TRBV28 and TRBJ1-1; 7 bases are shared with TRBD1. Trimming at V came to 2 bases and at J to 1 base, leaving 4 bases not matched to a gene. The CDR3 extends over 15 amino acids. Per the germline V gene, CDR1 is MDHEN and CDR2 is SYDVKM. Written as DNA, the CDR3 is TGTGCCAGCAGTTTAAGGGGGCGTCCGAACACTGAAGCTTTCTTT. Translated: CASSLRGRPNTEAFF.

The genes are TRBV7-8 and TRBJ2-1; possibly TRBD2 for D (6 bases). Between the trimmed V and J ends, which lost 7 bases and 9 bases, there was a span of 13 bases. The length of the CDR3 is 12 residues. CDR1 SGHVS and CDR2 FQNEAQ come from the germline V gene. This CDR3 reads CASTTRRGEQFF. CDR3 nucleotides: TGTGCCAGCACCACCCGGCGGGGTGAGCAGTTCTTC.